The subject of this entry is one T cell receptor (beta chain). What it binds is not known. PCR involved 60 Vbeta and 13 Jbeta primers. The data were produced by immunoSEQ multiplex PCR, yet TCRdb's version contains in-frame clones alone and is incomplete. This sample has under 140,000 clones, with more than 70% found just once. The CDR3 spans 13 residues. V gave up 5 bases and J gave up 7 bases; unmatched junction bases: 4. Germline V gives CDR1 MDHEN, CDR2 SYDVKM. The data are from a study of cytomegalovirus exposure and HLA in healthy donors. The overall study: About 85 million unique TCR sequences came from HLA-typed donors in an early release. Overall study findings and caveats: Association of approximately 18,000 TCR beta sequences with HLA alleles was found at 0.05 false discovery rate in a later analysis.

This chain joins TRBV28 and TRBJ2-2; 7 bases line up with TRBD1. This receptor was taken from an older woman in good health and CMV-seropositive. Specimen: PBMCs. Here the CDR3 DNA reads TGTGCCAGCAGTAATACAGGGGTCGGGGAGCTGTTTTTT. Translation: CASSNTGVGELFF. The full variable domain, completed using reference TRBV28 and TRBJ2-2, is DVKVTQSSRYLVKRTGEKVFLECVQDMDHENMFWYRQDPGLGLRLIYFSYDVKMKEKGDIPEGYSVSREKKERFSLILESASTNQTSMYLCASSNTGVGELFFGEGSRLTVL.